This passage covers 17 T cell receptor beta chains from one sample sequenced in a study of blood T cell repertoires in COVID-19. Clones were read by immunoSEQ multiplex PCR, and TCRdb kept only the in-frame ones, dropping some. The sample includes under 250,000 clones, roughly four fifths of them seen just once. Sequenced sample: peripheral blood. The receptors stem from a woman aged 55-69 years with acute or convalescent COVID-19.

This clone was found once. The V call is TRBV28, the J call TRBJ2-1, with D possibly matching TRBD2 (7 bases). Trimming took off 5 bases at V and 0 bases at J, with 17 bases between the two ends. The germline gives CDR1 MDHEN, CDR2 SYDVKM. There are 17 residues in the CDR3. CDR3 sequence (DNA): TGTGCCAGCAGTCCACCGCTGCGGGGGCGCTCCTACAATGAGCAGTTCTTC. Translation gives CASSPPLRGRSYNEQFF.

The chain uses TRBV27 and TRBJ1-2; 9 nucleotides align to TRBD1. The CDR3 consists of 15 residues. The trim removed 6 bases at V and 2 bases at J, leaving 7 bases unmatched. CDR1 is MNHEY and CDR2 is SMNVEV in the germline V gene (reference sequence). The CDR3 DNA reads as TGTGCCAGCAGCAGCCCGGGACAGGGCAACTATGGCTACACCTTC. Translation gives CASSSPGQGNYGYTF.

The genes are TRBV5-1 and TRBJ1-1, with TRBD1 matching 7 bases. The CDR3 is 14 amino acids. Germline values: CDR1 SGHRS, CDR2 YFSETQ. V lost 0 bases, J lost 3 bases, and 2 bases stayed unmatched. The CDR3 region has the DNA TGCGCCAGCAGCTTGGACAGGGGTGACACTGAAGCTTTCTTT. Encoded protein: CASSLDRGDTEAFF.

Only a few counts were recorded for this clone. The chain uses TRBV4-1 and TRBJ1-5; possible D gene TRBD1, 6 bases. The CDR3 covers 19 residues. Between the trimmed V and J ends, which lost 0 bases and 7 bases, there was a span of 25 bases. The germline gives CDR1 MGHRA, CDR2 YSYEKL. In DNA, the CDR3 is TGCGCCAGCAGCCAAGAAGGGGGGGGACGTATTAAGGCGGGACAGCCCCAGCATTTT. Amino acid sequence: CASSQEGGGRIKAGQPQHF.

CDR3 sequence (DNA): TGTGCCAGCAGCCAAGCCCCTGGACAGGGAGGATCTCAGCCCCAGCATTTT. Translating gives CASSQAPGQGGSQPQHF. The J gene is TRBJ1-5, the V gene TRBV3-1 (or the pseudogene TRBV3-2), with 8 bases matching TRBD1. The germline CDR1 and CDR2 sequences are LGHDT and YNNKEL (reference sequence). The CDR3 contains 17 residues. J was trimmed by 6 bases and V by 1 base; bases with no gene match: 11.

This rearrangement joins TRBV28 to TRBJ2-7, with 9 bases lining up with TRBD1. The CDR3 length is 15 residues. Germline CDR1 MDHEN, CDR2 SYDVKM. V lost 4 bases, J lost 3 bases, and 7 bases stayed unmatched. The DNA for the CDR3 is TGTGCCAGCAGTTACCCGGGGACAGGGATCTACGAGCAGTACTTC. The encoded protein is CASSYPGTGIYEQYF.

The chain uses TRBV5-1 and TRBJ2-2; 9 bases fit TRBD2. V was clipped by 7 bases and J by 1 base; unmatched bases: 11. The CDR3 is 17 residues long. The germline V gene encodes CDR1 SGHRS and CDR2 YFSETQ. CDR3 nucleotides: TGCGCCAGCTCCCTCATGATACTAGCGGGGAACACCGGGGAGCTGTTTTTT. This gives the protein CASSLMILAGNTGELFF.

The chain recombines TRBV11-2 with TRBJ2-3, with D maybe TRBD2 (6 bases). CDR3 size: 14 residues. CDR1 and CDR2 from the germline V gene are SGHAT and FQNNGV. V was trimmed by 5 bases and J by 6 bases, leaving 15 bases between them. CDR3 loop: CASSLGTQTDTQYF. Here the CDR3 DNA reads TGTGCCAGCAGCCTTGGGACTCAGACCGATACGCAGTATTTT.

The rearrangement joins TRBV5-6 to TRBJ2-1; TRBD1 is a possible D gene (6 bases). This CDR3 comprises 11 residues. Germline V gene data show CDR1 as SGHDT and CDR2 as YYEEEE. V lost 3 bases and J lost 8, with 6 bases in between. CDR3 residues: CASSYRDEQFF. The CDR3 DNA sequence: TGTGCCAGCAGCTACAGGGATGAGCAGTTCTTC.

The gene calls are TRBV7-8 and TRBJ2-7; TRBD2 aligns across 9 bases. The CDR3 is 15 amino acids. Germline CDR1 SGHVS, CDR2 FQNEAQ. J gave up 7 bases and V 0 bases, and 7 bases lay outside the gene matches. CDR3 sequence reads: CASSLAGLAITEQYF. The CDR3 DNA reads TGTGCCAGCAGCTTAGCGGGACTAGCTATTACTGAGCAGTACTTC.

The chain is built from TRBV7-2 and TRBJ2-1, with 8 bases identical to TRBD1. The V and J ends lost 5 bases and 8 bases, in that order; junction bases with no gene match: 8. CDR1 SGHTA and CDR2 FQGNSA come from the germline V gene. The CDR3 runs 14 residues. CDR3 sequence reads: CASSVEQGAYEQFF. CDR3 nucleotides: TGTGCCAGCAGCGTAGAGCAGGGGGCCTATGAGCAGTTCTTC.

CDR3 DNA: TGCGCCAGCAGCTTGGCGAGCGGATCCGGGGAGCTGTTTTTT. Translation: CASSLASGSGELFF. The chain couples TRBV5-1 to TRBJ2-2; possible D gene TRBD2, 5 bases. CDR1 is SGHRS, CDR2 YFSETQ, per germline. The length of the CDR3 is 14 residues. The V end lost 0 bases, the J end lost 6 bases, and 9 bases lay between the germline ends.

V usage is TRBV4-1 and J usage is TRBJ2-1, with 7 bases identical to TRBD2. The CDR3 has 16 amino acids. CDR1 and CDR2 (germline): MGHRA, YSYEKL. J lost 8 bases, V lost 0 bases, and 10 bases had no gene match. The CDR3 DNA reads as TGCGCCAGCAGCCAAGATGTCCGGGGAGGGTCCGATGAGCAGTTCTTC. It specifies CASSQDVRGGSDEQFF.

The chain couples TRBV4-1 to TRBJ2-1; TRBD2 agrees at 10 bases. Germline lookup yields CDR1 MGHRA and CDR2 YSYEKL. J was trimmed by 2 bases and V by 4 bases; bases with no gene match: 5. This CDR3 region has 16 residues. The CDR3 region has the DNA TGCGCCAGCAGCCGAGAAGCGGGGGGGACCTACAATGAGCAGTTCTTC. Translating it yields CASSREAGGTYNEQFF.

The chain joins TRBV2 to TRBJ1-4; D unclear. Germline CDR1 is SNHLY and CDR2 is FYNNEI. Between the trimmed V and J ends, which lost 4 bases and 2 bases, there was a span of 8 bases. There are 14 residues in the CDR3. For the CDR3, the DNA is TGTGCCAGCAGTGTGTACTCTACTAATGAAAAACTGTTTTTT. Protein product: CASSVYSTNEKLFF.

The chain couples TRBV10-3 to TRBJ2-1; D perhaps matches TRBD2 (7 bases). The germline gives CDR1 ENHRY, CDR2 SYGVKD. The CDR3 has 15 residues. Trimming stripped 4 bases from V and 7 bases from J, with 17 bases between. The DNA for the CDR3 is TGTGCCATCAGTGGCCGGGGGGCCGGTATTAATGAGCAGTTCTTC. Its translation is CAISGRGAGINEQFF.

The chain uses TRBV7-6 and TRBJ2-3; a possible D gene is TRBD2 (6 bases). Between the trimmed V and J ends, which lost 1 base and 0 bases, there was a span of 11 bases. CDR1 is SGHVS and CDR2 is FNYEAQ in the germline V gene. The CDR3 totals 16 residues. The CDR3 DNA follows: TGTGCCAGCAGCTTAGGTAGCGGATCTAGCACAGATACGCAGTATTTT. It encodes CASSLGSGSSTDTQYF.